This T cell receptor (beta chain) was captured by sequencing in a study of T cell responses to AZD1222 COVID-19 vaccine. For the study at large: Analyses pooled second doses at about 4 or about 12 weeks.

Study-level findings and limits: Females outnumbered males among donors, who were mostly white British; clonal diversity was possibly underestimated.

This table comes from immunoSEQ multiplex PCR, and its TCRdb copy is limited to in-frame clones, with some not included. The sample includes roughly 150,000 clones, 80% to 95% seen only once; the top ten take around 2.3%. With respect to this clone: Its specificity is unknown.

The J segment lost 0 bases and the V segment lost 4 bases, leaving 2 bases of the junction unmatched. The CDR3 has 14 residues. Germline CDR1 KGHSH, CDR2 LQKENI. The chain uses TRBV18 and TRBJ1-1, with 7 bases that match TRBD1. The input for sequencing was peripheral blood, taken on day 0 of AZD1222 vaccination. The receptor was derived from an adult in good health. CDR3 in amino acids: CASSRDSLNTEAFF. The DNA of the CDR3 is TGTGCCAGCTCACGGGACAGCTTGAACACTGAAGCTTTCTTT.